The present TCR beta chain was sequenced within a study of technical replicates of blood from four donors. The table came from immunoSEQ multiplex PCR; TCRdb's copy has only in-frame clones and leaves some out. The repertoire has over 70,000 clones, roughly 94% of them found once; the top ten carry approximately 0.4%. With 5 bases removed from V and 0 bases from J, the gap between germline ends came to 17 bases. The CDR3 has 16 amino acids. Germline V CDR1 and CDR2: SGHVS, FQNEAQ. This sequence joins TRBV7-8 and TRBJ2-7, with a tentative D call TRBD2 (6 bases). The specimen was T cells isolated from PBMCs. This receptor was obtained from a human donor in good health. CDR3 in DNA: TGTGCCAGCAGCCCGTTAGGAGGGATGAGCTCCTACGAGCAGTACTTC. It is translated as CASSPLGGMSSYEQYF. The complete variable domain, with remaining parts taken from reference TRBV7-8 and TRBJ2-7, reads GAGVSQSPRYKVAKRGQDVALRCDPISGHVSLFWYQQALGQGPEFLTYFQNEAQLDKSGLPSDRFFAERPEGSVSTLKIQRTQQEDSAVYLCASSPLGGMSSYEQYFGPGTRLTVT.